Its frequency marks the clone carrying this T cell receptor beta chain as medium-sized. Its cognate antigen is unknown. The CDR3 length is 15 residues. Germline lookup yields CDR1 MNHEY and CDR2 SMNVEV (reference sequence). This sample was taken from a study of human CD8 memory T cell subsets. Memory CD8+ T cells of the stem-like type (TSTEM) were CCR7+ PD-1- TIGIT-. UMI-labeled 5' RACE was used to make TCR beta libraries. TCRdb reprocessed the 5' RACE reads; each CDR3 protein has one entry and no DNA is given. The listing records thousands of distinct CDR3 sequences. Regarding the study as a whole: Precursor exhausted and stem-like memory T cell repertoires shared minimal overlap.

V and J are TRBV27 and TRBJ1-2; absent DNA, TCRdb's TRBD1 call cannot be checked. Sequences were obtained from CD8+ stem-like memory T cells (TSCM and TCM) sorted from PBMCs. Subset: stem-like memory CD8 T cells (TSTEM), CCR7+ PD-1- TIGIT-. The receptor was derived from a human donor in good health. The CDR3 here is CASSSRDTPNYGYTF.